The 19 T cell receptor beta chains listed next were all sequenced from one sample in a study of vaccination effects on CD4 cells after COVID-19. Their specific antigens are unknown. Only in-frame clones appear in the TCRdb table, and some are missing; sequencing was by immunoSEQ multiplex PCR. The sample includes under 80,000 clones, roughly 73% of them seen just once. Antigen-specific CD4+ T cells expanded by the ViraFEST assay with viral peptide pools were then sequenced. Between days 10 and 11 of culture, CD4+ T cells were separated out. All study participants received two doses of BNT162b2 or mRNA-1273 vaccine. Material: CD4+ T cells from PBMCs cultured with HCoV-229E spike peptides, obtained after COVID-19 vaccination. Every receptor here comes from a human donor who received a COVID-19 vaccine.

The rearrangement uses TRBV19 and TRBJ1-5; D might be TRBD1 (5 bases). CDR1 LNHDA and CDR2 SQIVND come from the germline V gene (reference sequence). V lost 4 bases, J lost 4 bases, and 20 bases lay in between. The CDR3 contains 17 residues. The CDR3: CASSTYFSGGENQPQHF. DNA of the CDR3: TGTGCCAGTAGTACCTACTTCAGTGGAGGGGAGAATCAGCCCCAGCATTTT.

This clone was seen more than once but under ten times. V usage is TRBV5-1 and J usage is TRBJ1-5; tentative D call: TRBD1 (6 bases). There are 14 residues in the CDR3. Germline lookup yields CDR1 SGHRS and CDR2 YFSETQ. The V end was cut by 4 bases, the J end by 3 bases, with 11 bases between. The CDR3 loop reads CASSETGINQPQHF. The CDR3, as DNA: TGCGCCAGCAGCGAGACAGGTATCAATCAGCCCCAGCATTTT.

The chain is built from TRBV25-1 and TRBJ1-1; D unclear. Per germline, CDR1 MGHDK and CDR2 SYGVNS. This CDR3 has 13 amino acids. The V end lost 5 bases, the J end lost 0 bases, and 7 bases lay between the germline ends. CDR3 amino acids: CASSLNMNTEAFF. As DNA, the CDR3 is TGTGCCAGCAGTTTGAATATGAACACTGAAGCTTTCTTT.

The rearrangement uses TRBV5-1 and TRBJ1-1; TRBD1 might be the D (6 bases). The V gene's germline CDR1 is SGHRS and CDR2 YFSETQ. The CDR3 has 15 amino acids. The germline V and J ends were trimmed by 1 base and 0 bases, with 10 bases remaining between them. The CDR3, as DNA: TGCGCCAGCAGCTTGCTGCAGGGGATGAACACTGAAGCTTTCTTT. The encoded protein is CASSLLQGMNTEAFF.

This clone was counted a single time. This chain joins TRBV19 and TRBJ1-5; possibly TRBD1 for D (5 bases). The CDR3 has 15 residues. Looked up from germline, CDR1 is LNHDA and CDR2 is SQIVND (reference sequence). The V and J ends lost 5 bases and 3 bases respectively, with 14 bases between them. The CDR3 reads CASSARDGYNQPQHF. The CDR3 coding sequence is TGTGCCAGTAGTGCCCGGGACGGCTACAATCAGCCCCAGCATTTT.

The CDR3 spells CARGGGAAETQYF. In DNA, the CDR3 is TGTGCCAGAGGAGGGGGCGCAGCAGAGACCCAGTACTTC. V and J are TRBV2 and TRBJ2-5, with a tentative D call TRBD1 (7 bases). The germline V gene has CDR1 SNHLY and CDR2 FYNNEI. The CDR3 spans 13 residues. V was cut by 9 bases and J by 4 bases, with 15 bases left in between.

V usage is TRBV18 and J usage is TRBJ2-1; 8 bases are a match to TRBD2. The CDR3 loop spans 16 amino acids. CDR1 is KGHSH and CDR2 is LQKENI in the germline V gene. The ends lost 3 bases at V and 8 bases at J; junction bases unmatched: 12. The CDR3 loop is CASSPKAGAWLDEQFF. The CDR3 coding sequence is TGTGCCAGCTCACCGAAAGCGGGGGCCTGGTTGGATGAGCAGTTCTTC.

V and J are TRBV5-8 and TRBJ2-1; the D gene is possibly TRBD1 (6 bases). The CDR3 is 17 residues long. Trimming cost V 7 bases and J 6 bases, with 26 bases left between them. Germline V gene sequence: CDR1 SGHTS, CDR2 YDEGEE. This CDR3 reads CASPLGAFNPGVNEQFF. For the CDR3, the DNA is TGTGCCAGCCCCCTGGGGGCATTCAACCCAGGGGTCAATGAGCAGTTCTTC.

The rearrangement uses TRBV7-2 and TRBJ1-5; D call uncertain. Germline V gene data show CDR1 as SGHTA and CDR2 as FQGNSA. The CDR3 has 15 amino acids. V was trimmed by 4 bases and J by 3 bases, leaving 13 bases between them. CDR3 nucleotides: TGTGCCAGCAGCTCCCGCGGGCAAATCAATCAGCCCCAGCATTTT. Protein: CASSSRGQINQPQHF.

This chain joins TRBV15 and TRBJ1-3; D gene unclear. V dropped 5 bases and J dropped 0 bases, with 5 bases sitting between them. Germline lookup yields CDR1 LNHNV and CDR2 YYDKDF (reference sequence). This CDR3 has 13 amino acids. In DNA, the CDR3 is TGTGCCACCAGCCCGAACTCTGGAAACACCATATATTTT. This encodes CATSPNSGNTIYF.

The CDR3 loop reads CASRGQVPNQPQHF. CDR3 nucleotides: TGTGCCAGCAGGGGCCAGGTACCCAATCAGCCCCAGCATTTT. The chain carries TRBV2 and TRBJ1-5, with no clear D. Germline CDR1 and CDR2: SNHLY and FYNNEI. The CDR3 extends over 14 amino acids. The V gene lost 6 bases and the J gene lost 3 bases, with 12 bases spanning the gap. The complete variable domain, with remaining parts taken from reference TRBV2 and TRBJ1-5, reads EPEVTQTPSHQVTQMGQEVILRCVPISNHLYFYWYRQILGQKVEFLVSFYNNEISEKSEIFDDQFSVERPDGSNFTLKIRSTKLEDSAMYFCASRGQVPNQPQHFGDGTRLSIL.

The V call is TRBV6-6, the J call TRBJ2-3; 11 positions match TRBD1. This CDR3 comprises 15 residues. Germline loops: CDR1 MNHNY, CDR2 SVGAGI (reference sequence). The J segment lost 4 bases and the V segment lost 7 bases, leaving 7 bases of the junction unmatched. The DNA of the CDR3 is TGTGCCAGCAAAACCGGACAGGGGGCCCCAGATACGCAGTATTTT. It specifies CASKTGQGAPDTQYF.

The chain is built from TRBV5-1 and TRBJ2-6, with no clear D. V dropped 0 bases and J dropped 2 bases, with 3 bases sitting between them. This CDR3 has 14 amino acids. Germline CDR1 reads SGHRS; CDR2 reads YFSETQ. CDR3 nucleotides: TGCGCCAGCAGCTTGGTTGCTGGGGCCAACGTCCTGACTTTC. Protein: CASSLVAGANVLTF.

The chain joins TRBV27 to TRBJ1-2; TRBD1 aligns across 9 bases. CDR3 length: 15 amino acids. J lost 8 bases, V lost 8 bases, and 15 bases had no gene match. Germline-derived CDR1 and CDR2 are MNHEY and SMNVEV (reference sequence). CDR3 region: CASAIPGQGLRGYTF. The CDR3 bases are TGTGCCAGCGCTATCCCGGGACAGGGACTGAGGGGCTACACCTTC.

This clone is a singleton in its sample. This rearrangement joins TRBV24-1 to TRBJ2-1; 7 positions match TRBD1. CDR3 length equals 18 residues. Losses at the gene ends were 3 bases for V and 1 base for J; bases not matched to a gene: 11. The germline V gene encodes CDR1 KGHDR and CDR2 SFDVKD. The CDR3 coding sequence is TGTGCCACCAGTGATCCACGTGGCCACAGGGGATCCTACAATGAGCAGTTCTTC. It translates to CATSDPRGHRGSYNEQFF.

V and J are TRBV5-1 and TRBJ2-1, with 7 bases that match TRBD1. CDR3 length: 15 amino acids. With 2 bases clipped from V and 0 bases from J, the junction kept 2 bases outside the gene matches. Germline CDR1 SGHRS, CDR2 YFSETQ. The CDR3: CASSLGTASYNEQFF. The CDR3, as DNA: TGCGCCAGCAGCTTAGGGACAGCCTCCTACAATGAGCAGTTCTTC.

CDR3 coding DNA: TGTGCCAGCAGTGAGATGGGGGGTTACCATAAAGAGACCCAGTACTTC. It is translated as CASSEMGGYHKETQYF. J is TRBJ2-5 and V is TRBV25-1; possibly TRBD2 for D (6 bases). CDR3 length: 16 residues. Germline CDR1 and CDR2: MGHDK and SYGVNS. The ends were cut back, 3 bases at V and 3 bases at J, with 17 bases in the middle.

CDR3 nucleotide sequence: TGTGCCAGCTCTAGGCGGGGGGTGGATACGCAGTATTTT. Protein sequence: CASSRRGVDTQYF. V usage is TRBV7-2 and J usage is TRBJ2-3; 8 nucleotides line up with TRBD2. Germline V lookup: CDR1 SGHTA, CDR2 FQGNSA. The ends lost 8 bases at V and 6 bases at J; junction bases unmatched: 7. The CDR3 extends over 13 amino acids.

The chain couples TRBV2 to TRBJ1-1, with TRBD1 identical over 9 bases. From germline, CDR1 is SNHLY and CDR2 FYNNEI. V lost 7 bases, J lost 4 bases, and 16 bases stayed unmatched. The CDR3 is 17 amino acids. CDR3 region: CASNIAPDRGYITEAFF. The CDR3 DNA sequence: TGTGCCAGCAATATAGCCCCGGACAGGGGATACATCACTGAAGCTTTCTTT.